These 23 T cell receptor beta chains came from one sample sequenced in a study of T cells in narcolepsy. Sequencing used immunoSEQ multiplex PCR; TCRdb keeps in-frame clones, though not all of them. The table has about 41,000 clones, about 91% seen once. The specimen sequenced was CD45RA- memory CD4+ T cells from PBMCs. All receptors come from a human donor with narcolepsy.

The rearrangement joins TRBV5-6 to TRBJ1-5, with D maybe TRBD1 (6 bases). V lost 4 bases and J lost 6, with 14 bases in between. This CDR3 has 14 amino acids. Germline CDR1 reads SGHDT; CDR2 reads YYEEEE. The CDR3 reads CASSRRGVGQPQHF. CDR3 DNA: TGTGCCAGCAGCCGGAGGGGGGTGGGTCAGCCCCAGCATTTT. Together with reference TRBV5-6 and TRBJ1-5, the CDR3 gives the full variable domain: DAGVTQSPTHLIKTRGQQVTLRCSPKSGHDTVSWYQQALGQGPQFIFQYYEEEERQRGNFPDRFSGHQFPNYSSELNVNALLLGDSALYLCASSRRGVGQPQHFGDGTRLSIL.

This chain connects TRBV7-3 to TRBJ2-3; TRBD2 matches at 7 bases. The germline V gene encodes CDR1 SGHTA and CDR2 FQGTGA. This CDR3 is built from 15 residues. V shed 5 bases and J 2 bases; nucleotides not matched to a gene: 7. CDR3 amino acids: CASSPSGATTDTQYF. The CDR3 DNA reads TGTGCCAGCAGCCCTAGCGGAGCGACCACAGATACGCAGTATTTT. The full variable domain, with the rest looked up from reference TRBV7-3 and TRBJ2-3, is GAGVSQTPSNKVTEKGKYVELRCDPISGHTALYWYRQSLGQGPEFLIYFQGTGAADDSGLPNDRFFAVRPEGSVSTLKIQRTERGDSAVYLCASSPSGATTDTQYFGPGTRLTVL.

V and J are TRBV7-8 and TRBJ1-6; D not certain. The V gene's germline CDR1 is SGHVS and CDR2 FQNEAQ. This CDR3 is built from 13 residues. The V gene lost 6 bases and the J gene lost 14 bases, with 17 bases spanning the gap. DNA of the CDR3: TGTGCCAGCAGTTCAAGCCGGGAGGGAGCCCTCCACTTT. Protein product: CASSSSREGALHF.

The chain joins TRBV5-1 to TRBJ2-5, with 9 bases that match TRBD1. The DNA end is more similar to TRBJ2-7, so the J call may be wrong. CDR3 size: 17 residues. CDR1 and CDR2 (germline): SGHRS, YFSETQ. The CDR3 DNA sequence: TGCGCCAGCAGCCGACCGGGACAGGGAGGGTGGTTCGACGAGCAGTACTTC. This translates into CASSRPGQGGWFDEQYF.

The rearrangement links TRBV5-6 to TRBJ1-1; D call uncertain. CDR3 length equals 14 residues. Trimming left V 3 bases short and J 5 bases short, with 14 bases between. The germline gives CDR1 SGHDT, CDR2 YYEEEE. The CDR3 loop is CASSYGLTGTEAFF. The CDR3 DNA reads TGTGCCAGCAGCTATGGCCTAACGGGAACTGAAGCTTTCTTT. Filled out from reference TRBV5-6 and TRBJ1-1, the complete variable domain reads DAGVTQSPTHLIKTRGQQVTLRCSPKSGHDTVSWYQQALGQGPQFIFQYYEEEERQRGNFPDRFSGHQFPNYSSELNVNALLLGDSALYLCASSYGLTGTEAFFGQGTRLTVV.

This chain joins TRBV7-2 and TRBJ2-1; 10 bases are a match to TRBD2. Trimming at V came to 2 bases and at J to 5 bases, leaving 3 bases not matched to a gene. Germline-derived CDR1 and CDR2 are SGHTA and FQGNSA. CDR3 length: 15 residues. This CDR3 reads CASSLSSGGNNEQFF. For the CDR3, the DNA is TGTGCCAGCAGCTTATCTAGCGGGGGTAACAATGAGCAGTTCTTC.

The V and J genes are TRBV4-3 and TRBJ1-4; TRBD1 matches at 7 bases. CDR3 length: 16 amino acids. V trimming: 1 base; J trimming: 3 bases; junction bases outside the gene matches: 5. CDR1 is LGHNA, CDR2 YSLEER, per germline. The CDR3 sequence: CASSQGQGAANEKLFF. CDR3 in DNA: TGCGCCAGCAGCCAAGGACAGGGTGCAGCTAATGAAAAACTGTTTTTT.

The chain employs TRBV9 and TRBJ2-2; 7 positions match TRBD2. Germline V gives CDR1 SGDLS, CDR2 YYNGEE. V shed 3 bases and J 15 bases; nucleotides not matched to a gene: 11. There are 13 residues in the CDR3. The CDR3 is CASSEEPGLLMFF. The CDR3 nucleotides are TGTGCCAGCAGCGAGGAACCGGGACTATTGATGTTTTTT.

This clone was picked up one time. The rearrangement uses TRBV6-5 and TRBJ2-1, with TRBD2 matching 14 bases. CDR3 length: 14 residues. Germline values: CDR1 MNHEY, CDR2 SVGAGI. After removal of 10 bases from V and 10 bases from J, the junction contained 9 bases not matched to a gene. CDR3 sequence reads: CATSGLAGVGEQFF. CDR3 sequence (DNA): TGTGCCACATCGGGACTAGCGGGAGTAGGCGAGCAGTTCTTC.

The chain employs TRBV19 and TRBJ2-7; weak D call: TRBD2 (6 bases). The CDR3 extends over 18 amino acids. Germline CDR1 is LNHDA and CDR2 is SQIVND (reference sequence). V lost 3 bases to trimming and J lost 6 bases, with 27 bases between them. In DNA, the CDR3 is TGTGCCAGTAGTATCTATGCGGGACTTTCTACTCGGATGGGCGAGCAGTACTTC. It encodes CASSIYAGLSTRMGEQYF.

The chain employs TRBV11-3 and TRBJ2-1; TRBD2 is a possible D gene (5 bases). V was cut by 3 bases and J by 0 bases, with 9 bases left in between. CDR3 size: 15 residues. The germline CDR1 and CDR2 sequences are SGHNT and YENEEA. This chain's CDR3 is CASSFSGSSYNEQFF. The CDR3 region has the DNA TGTGCCAGCAGCTTCTCGGGGAGCTCCTACAATGAGCAGTTCTTC.

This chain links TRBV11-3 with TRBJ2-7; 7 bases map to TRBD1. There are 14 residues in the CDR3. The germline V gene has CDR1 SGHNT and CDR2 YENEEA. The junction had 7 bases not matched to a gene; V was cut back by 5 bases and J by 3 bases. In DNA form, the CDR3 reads TGTGCCAGCAGCCCTCGGACAGGTGTCTACGAGCAGTACTTC. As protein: CASSPRTGVYEQYF.

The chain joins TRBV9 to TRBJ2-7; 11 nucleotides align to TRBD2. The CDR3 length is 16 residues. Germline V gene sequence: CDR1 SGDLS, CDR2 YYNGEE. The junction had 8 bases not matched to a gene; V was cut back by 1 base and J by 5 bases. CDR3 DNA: TGTGCCAGCAGCGTACAAATAGCGGGGGGGCTAAACGAGCAGTACTTC. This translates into CASSVQIAGGLNEQYF.

CDR3 sequence reads: CASSYDPTEQPQHF. As DNA, the CDR3 is TGTGCCAGCAGTTATGACCCTACAGAGCAGCCCCAGCATTTT. This rearrangement joins TRBV6-1 to TRBJ1-5; D remains ambiguous. Germline CDR1 is MNHNS and CDR2 is SASEGT. V gave up 5 bases and J gave up 7 bases, with 15 bases separating them. This CDR3 spans 14 amino acids.

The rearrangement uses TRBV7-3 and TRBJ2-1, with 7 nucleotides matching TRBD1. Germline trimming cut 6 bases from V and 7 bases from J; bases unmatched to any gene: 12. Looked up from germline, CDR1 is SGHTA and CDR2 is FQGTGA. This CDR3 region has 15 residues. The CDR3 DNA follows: TGTGCCAGCAGTCAAGGTATGGGCAGGGGGAATGAGCAGTTCTTC. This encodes CASSQGMGRGNEQFF.

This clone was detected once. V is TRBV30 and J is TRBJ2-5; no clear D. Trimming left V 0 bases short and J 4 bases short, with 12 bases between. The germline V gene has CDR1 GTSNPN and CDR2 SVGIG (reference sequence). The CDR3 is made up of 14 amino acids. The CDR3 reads CAWSVLSLRETQYF. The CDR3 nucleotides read TGTGCCTGGAGTGTACTCTCGCTTCGAGAGACCCAGTACTTC.

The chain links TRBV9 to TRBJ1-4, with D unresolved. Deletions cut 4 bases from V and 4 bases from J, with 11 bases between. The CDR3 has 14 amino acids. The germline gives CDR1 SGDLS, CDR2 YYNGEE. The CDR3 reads CASSIRDFNEKLFF. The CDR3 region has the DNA TGTGCCAGCAGCATCCGGGATTTTAATGAAAAACTGTTTTTT.

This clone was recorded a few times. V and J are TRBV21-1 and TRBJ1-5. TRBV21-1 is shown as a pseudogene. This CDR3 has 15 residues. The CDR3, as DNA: TGTGCCAGCCTCGGAGGACCCCCAGCAGGTCAGCCCCAGCATTTT. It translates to CASLGGPPAGQPQHF.

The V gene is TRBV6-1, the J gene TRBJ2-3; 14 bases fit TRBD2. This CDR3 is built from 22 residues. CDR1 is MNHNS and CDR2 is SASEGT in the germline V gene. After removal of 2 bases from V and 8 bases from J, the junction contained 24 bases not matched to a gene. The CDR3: CASSESPPRESGLAGVVGTQYF. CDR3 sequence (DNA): TGTGCCAGCAGTGAAAGTCCCCCACGGGAGTCGGGACTAGCGGGAGTTGTGGGTACGCAGTATTTT.

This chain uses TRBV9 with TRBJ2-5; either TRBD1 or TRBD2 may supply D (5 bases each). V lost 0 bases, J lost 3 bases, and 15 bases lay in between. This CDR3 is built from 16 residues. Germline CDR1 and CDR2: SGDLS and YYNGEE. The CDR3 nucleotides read TGTGCCAGCAGCGTAGGCCCGGGGCAGGGAGAAGAGACCCAGTACTTC. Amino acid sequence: CASSVGPGQGEETQYF.

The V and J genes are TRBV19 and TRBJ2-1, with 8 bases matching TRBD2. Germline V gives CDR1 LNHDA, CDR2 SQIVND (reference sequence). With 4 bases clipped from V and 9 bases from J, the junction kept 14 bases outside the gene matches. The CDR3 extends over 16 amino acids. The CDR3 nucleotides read TGTGCCAGTAGTAGAGCGGGGGACTCCCTAACGGGTGAGCAGTTCTTC. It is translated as CASSRAGDSLTGEQFF. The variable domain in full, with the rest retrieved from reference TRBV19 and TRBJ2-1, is DGGITQSPKYLFRKEGQNVTLSCEQNLNHDAMYWYRQDPGQGLRLIYYSQIVNDFQKGDIAEGYSVSREKKESFPLTVTSAQKNPTAFYLCASSRAGDSLTGEQFFGPGTRLTVL.

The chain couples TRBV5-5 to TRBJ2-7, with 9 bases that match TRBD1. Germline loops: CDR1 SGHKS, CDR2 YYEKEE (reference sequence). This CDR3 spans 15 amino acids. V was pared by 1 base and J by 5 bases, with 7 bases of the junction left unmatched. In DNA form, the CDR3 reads TGTGCCAGCAGCTTGTCGGGACAGGGTCTCAACGAGCAGTACTTC. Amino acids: CASSLSGQGLNEQYF. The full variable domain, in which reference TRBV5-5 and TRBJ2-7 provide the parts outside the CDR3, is DAGVTQSPTHLIKTRGQQVTLRCSPISGHKSVSWYQQVLGQGPQFIFQYYEKEERGRGNFPDRFSARQFPNYSSELNVNALLLGDSALYLCASSLSGQGLNEQYFGPGTRLTVT.

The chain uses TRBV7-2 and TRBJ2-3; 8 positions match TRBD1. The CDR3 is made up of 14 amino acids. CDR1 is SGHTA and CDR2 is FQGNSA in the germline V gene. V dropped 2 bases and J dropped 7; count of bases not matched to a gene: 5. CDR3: CASSLIQGANTQYF. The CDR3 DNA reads TGTGCCAGCAGCTTAATCCAGGGGGCAAATACGCAGTATTTT.